The rows below give T cell receptor beta chains drawn from one sample of a study of vaccination effects on CD4 cells after COVID-19. TCRdb keeps only in-frame clones here, not all; method: immunoSEQ multiplex PCR. The sample includes tens of thousands of clones, more than 70% of them seen just once. Their cognate antigens are unknown. The sample was CD4+ T cells from PBMCs cultured with HCoV-NL63 spike peptides, taken before COVID-19 vaccination. The receptors originated from a human donor who received a COVID-19 vaccine. Both conserved end residues are part of each CDR3. The D gene is left open where the match is weak. Clone size is given for some rows only: seen once, a few or many times, or a class if the clone is expanded.

12	TRBJ2-2	.	.	TRBV28	CASSGSTGELFF	TGTGCCAGCTCGGGGAGCACCGGGGAGCTGTTTTTT
14	TRBJ1-6	once	.	TRBV15	CATSSWTLNSPLHF	TGTGCCACCAGCAGCTGGACTCTCAATTCACCCCTCCACTTT
14	TRBJ2-1	.	.	TRBV5-1	CASSYGHSYNEQFF	TGCGCCAGCAGCTACGGGCACTCCTACAATGAGCAGTTCTTC
14	TRBJ1-4	.	.	TRBV30	CAWSVGPTEEKLFF	TGTGCCTGGAGTGTCGGACCTACGGAAGAAAAACTGTTTTTT
13	TRBJ1-6	.	.	TRBV28	CASVSTRVTPLHF	TGTGCCAGCGTCTCTACCAGAGTGACACCCCTCCACTTT
16	TRBJ2-5	.	TRBD2	TRBV18	CASSPGLAIGEETQYF	TGTGCCAGCTCTCCGGGACTAGCGATCGGGGAAGAGACCCAGTACTTC
15	TRBJ1-4	.	TRBD1	TRBV5-1	CASSPQGAGDEKLFF	TGCGCCAGCAGCCCGCAGGGGGCAGGAGATGAAAAACTGTTTTTT
14	TRBJ1-2	.	.	TRBV6-5	CASSYSRTVVGYTF	TGTGCCAGCAGTTACTCTCGGACAGTAGTCGGCTACACCTTC
14	TRBJ1-5	.	TRBD1	TRBV5-6	CASSFGGGEVPQHF	TGTGCCAGCAGCTTTGGAGGGGGCGAAGTCCCCCAGCATTTT
15	TRBJ1-4	few	.	TRBV19	CASSIWAPGGEKLFF	TGTGCCAGTAGTATCTGGGCACCCGGAGGTGAAAAACTGTTTTTT
15	TRBJ2-2	few	.	TRBV5-1	CASSPRQGGTGELFF	TGCGCCAGCAGCCCTAGACAGGGAGGGACCGGGGAGCTGTTTTTT
15	TRBJ2-3	.	TRBD2	TRBV18	CASSATSGGIDTQYF	TGTGCCAGCTCAGCGACTAGCGGGGGAATAGATACGCAGTATTTT
16	TRBJ1-4	.	TRBD1	TRBV5-1	CASSSGTGQFNEKLFF	TGCGCCAGCAGCTCGGGGACGGGACAGTTTAATGAAAAACTGTTTTTT
13	TRBJ1-5	.	.	TRBV30	CAWSPSWEQPQHF	TGTGCCTGGAGTCCAAGCTGGGAACAGCCCCAGCATTTT
13	TRBJ1-1	few	.	TRBV30	CAWSVAWGAEAFF	TGTGCCTGGAGCGTCGCTTGGGGGGCGGAAGCTTTCTTT
13	TRBJ1-4	.	.	TRBV21-1	CASSKAAREKLFF	TGTGCCAGCAGCAAAGCGGCGAGGGAAAAACTGTTTTTT
15	TRBJ2-1	.	.	TRBV11-2	CASSRRGDSYNEQFF	TGTGCCAGCAGCCGGAGGGGTGATTCCTACAATGAGCAGTTCTTC
13	TRBJ2-1	.	TRBD1	TRBV12-3/TRBV12-4	CASSKTGGNEQFF	TGTGCCAGCAGTAAGACAGGGGGGAATGAGCAGTTCTTC
13	TRBJ1-5	few	.	TRBV7-2	CASSPQGNQPQHF	TGTGCCAGCAGTCCACAGGGAAATCAGCCCCAGCATTTT
17	TRBJ1-5	once	TRBD1	TRBV19	CASSIDLRGPGNQPQHF	TGTGCCAGTAGTATAGATCTCAGGGGGCCTGGCAATCAGCCCCAGCATTTT
14	TRBJ2-5	.	.	TRBV24-1	CATSARATTETQYF	TGTGCCACCAGTGCGCGGGCTACGACGGAGACCCAGTACTTC